What follows describes a single T cell receptor (beta chain). Its antigen is undetermined. TCRdb re-called the reads with MiXCR, one entry per CDR3 protein. Of some 110,000 distinct CDR3 sequences listed, 30% to 40% were seen once; the top ten hold approximately 50%. The entry originates in a study of T cell repertoires in cytomegalovirus infection. Whole-study context: Evidence of both CMV infection and a matching HLA type came from public TCR beta signatures.

Study-level results: CMV-specific TCR beta clonotypes restricted by HLA-C were the ones dominating the ex vivo response. There were carriers of CMV plus the relevant HLA, and cumulative public TCR beta family frequency identified them.

The sample in question was CD8+ T cells from cultured PBMCs, obtained from culture after CMV antigen stimulation. The TCR was taken from a human donor in good health (CMV status not recorded). Some clones in this sample may be carry-over from other donors' samples.

The CDR3 loop reads CASSGRTGGMENTIYF. The CDR3 bases are TGTGCCAGCAGCGGGAGGACAGGGGGCATGGAAAACACCATATATTTT. The chain links TRBV7-9 to TRBJ1-3, with 11 bases matching TRBD1. The CDR3 runs to 16 residues. The V gene end was trimmed by 5 bases and the J gene end by 6 bases; junction bases not matched to a gene: 9. Germline V gene data show CDR1 as SEHNR and CDR2 as FQNEAQ (reference sequence).